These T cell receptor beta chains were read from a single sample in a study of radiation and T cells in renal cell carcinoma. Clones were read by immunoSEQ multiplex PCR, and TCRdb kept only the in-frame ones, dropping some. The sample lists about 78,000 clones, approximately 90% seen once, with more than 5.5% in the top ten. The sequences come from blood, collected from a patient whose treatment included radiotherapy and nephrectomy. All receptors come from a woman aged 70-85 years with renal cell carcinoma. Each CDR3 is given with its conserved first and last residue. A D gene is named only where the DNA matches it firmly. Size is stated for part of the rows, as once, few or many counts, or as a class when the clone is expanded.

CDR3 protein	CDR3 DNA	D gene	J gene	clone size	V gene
CASSHRGSYNSPLHF	TGTGCCAGCAGCCATAGGGGCTCCTATAATTCACCCCTCCACTTT	NA	TRBJ1-6	few	TRBV14
CASSQWEQPETQYF	TGCGCCAGCAGTCAATGGGAACAGCCCGAGACCCAGTACTTC	NA	TRBJ2-5	NA	TRBV23-1
CASSSLRGGKTQYF	TGTGCCAGCAGCTCTCTAAGGGGCGGAAAGACCCAGTACTTC	NA	TRBJ2-5	NA	TRBV4-2
CASSQETSGESTQYF	TGTGCCAGCAGCCAAGAAACTAGCGGGGAAAGCACCCAGTACTTC	TRBD2	TRBJ2-5	NA	TRBV4-2
CASSIDPGTTNQPQHF	TGTGCCAGTAGTATAGATCCCGGGACAACTAATCAGCCCCAGCATTTT	NA	TRBJ1-5	NA	TRBV19
CASSLVMLSGANVLTF	TGTGCCAGCAGCTTGGTTATGCTCTCTGGGGCCAACGTCCTGACTTTC	NA	TRBJ2-6	NA	TRBV5-6
CASSPAGGRSYNEQFF	TGTGCCAGCAGCCCCGCGGGGGGACGCTCCTACAATGAGCAGTTCTTC	TRBD2	TRBJ2-1	NA	TRBV13
CASSFVARTDTQYF	TGTGCCAGCAGCTTCGTAGCGCGCACAGATACGCAGTATTTT	NA	TRBJ2-3	NA	TRBV7-2
CASSLGASGTNTGELFF	TGCGCCAGCAGCTTGGGTGCTAGCGGGACTAACACCGGGGAGCTGTTTTTT	TRBD2	TRBJ2-2	NA	TRBV5-1
CASRTSGGTDTQYF	TGTGCCAGCAGGACTAGCGGGGGCACAGATACGCAGTATTTT	TRBD2	TRBJ2-3	NA	TRBV28
CASSWALNTEAFF	TGCGCCAGCAGCTGGGCATTAAACACTGAAGCTTTCTTT	NA	TRBJ1-1	NA	TRBV5-1
CASSLQGANTGELFF	TGTGCCAGCAGCTTGCAGGGTGCGAACACCGGGGAGCTGTTTTTT	NA	TRBJ2-2	NA	TRBV5-4
CASKAGGLLGGNTIYF	TGTGCCAGCAAGGCAGGGGGCCTACTAGGCGGAAACACCATATATTTT	TRBD1	TRBJ1-3	NA	TRBV28
CASSPTGLVTGELFF	TGTGCCAGTAGTCCGACTGGACTTGTAACCGGGGAGCTGTTTTTT	NA	TRBJ2-2	NA	TRBV19
CASSAPSGGSYNEQFF	TGTGCCAGCAGTGCGCCTAGCGGGGGGAGCTACAATGAGCAGTTCTTC	TRBD2	TRBJ2-1	NA	TRBV6-1
CASRPQGGSFPGELFF	TGTGCCAGCAGGCCACAGGGGGGTTCGTTCCCCGGGGAGCTGTTTTTT	TRBD1	TRBJ2-2	NA	TRBV9
CASSQKSDTQYF	TGCGCCAGCAGCCAAAAGTCCGATACGCAGTATTTT	NA	TRBJ2-3	NA	TRBV4-3
CATSRAGPVDNSPLHF	TGTGCCACCAGCAGAGCAGGGCCGGTAGATAATTCACCCCTCCACTTT	NA	TRBJ1-6	once	TRBV15
CASSGDINTEAFF	TGTGCCAGCTCAGGGGACATCAACACTGAAGCTTTCTTT	NA	TRBJ1-1	NA	TRBV18
CASRRTGPNTGELFF	TGTGCCAGCAGACGGACAGGACCGAACACCGGGGAGCTGTTTTTT	TRBD1	TRBJ2-2	NA	TRBV27
CASSQPVLSGANVLTF	TGTGCCAGCAGCCAACCGGTTCTTTCTGGGGCCAACGTCCTGACTTTC	NA	TRBJ2-6	NA	TRBV14
CASSSGQGLVNEKLFF	TGTGCCAGCAGCTCGGGACAGGGACTTGTTAATGAAAAACTGTTTTTT	TRBD1	TRBJ1-4	NA	TRBV5-8
CASSLGEAPLHF	TGTGCCAGCAGTTTGGGTGAGGCGCCCCTCCACTTT	NA	TRBJ1-6	once	TRBV27
CASSSSSNTEAFF	TGTGCCAGCAGTTCCAGCTCGAACACTGAAGCTTTCTTT	NA	TRBJ1-1	NA	TRBV7-3
CAWSVLQGNTEAFF	TGTGCCTGGAGTGTACTACAGGGGAACACTGAAGCTTTCTTT	NA	TRBJ1-1	NA	TRBV30